One T cell receptor beta chain is described in this entry. Autoimmune disease history or systemic immunosuppression disqualified patients. The source of the sample is a study of OX40 agonist ivuxolimab in advanced cancers. Germline V gene lookup returns CDR1 SGHVS and CDR2 FNYEAQ. Trimming cost V 3 bases and J 2 bases, with 7 bases left between them. The CDR3 sequence is 13 residues long. Profiled with immunoSEQ multiplex PCR; TCRdb holds only in-frame clones, not every one. The sample contains about 55,000 clones, approximately 86% of which appear only once. This specimen consisted of CD4+ or CD8+ T cells sorted from blood, obtained in a trial of the OX40 agonist ivuxolimab. The chain combines TRBV7-6 with TRBJ2-5; D unclear. The sequence was obtained from an adult with an advanced solid tumor such as melanoma, head and neck, liver or kidney cancer. CDR3: CASSFFEQETQYF. The CDR3 coding sequence is TGTGCCAGCAGCTTTTTCGAACAAGAGACCCAGTACTTC.